This T cell receptor (beta chain) was recorded in a study of OX40 agonist ivuxolimab in advanced cancers. Study information: About 40% of patients had received prior checkpoint inhibitor therapy.

Repertoires were generated with immunoSEQ multiplex PCR, while TCRdb's copy carries only in-frame clones and drops some. The sample has more than 85,000 clones, around 85% seen once. Germline CDR1 SGHDN, CDR2 FVKESK. The CDR3 runs to 13 residues. V gave up 1 base and J gave up 7 bases, with 7 bases separating them. The sequencing used CD4+ or CD8+ T cells sorted from blood, collected in a trial of the OX40 agonist ivuxolimab. The chain links TRBV14 to TRBJ1-4; D gene unclear. The sequence derives from an adult with an advanced solid tumor such as melanoma, head and neck, liver or kidney cancer. The CDR3 is CASSQVGTEKLFF. The CDR3 DNA is TGTGCCAGCAGCCAAGTAGGCACTGAAAAACTGTTTTTT. Looking up the rest from reference TRBV14 and TRBJ1-4 gives the full variable domain: EAGVTQFPSHSVIEKGQTVTLRCDPISGHDNLYWYRRVMGKEIKFLLHFVKESKQDESGMPNNRFLAERTGGTYSTLKVQPAELEDSGVYFCASSQVGTEKLFFGSGTQLSVL.